This T cell receptor (beta chain) was identified in a study of blood T cell repertoires in COVID-19. Study overall: Samples representing acute and convalescent COVID-19 were sourced from the United States, Italy and Spain. The cDNA or gDNA used as material had been derived from T cells, B-cell-depleted T cells, or PBMCs.

V lost 1 base and J lost 2, with 14 bases in between. This CDR3 spans 16 amino acids. Germline lookup yields CDR1 MGHRA and CDR2 YSYEKL. The protocol was immunoSEQ multiplex PCR, while the TCRdb copy is restricted to in-frame clones and leaves out a portion. The sample holds roughly 250,000 clones, 88% seen once. This rearrangement joins TRBV4-1 to TRBJ1-1; possibly TRBD1 for D (5 bases). The sequenced material came from peripheral blood. The TCR originated in a woman in her 30s with acute or convalescent COVID-19. The CDR3, as DNA: TGCGCCAGCAGCCAAGGGCAGGGAAAGGTCAACACTGAAGCTTTCTTT. Translated: CASSQGQGKVNTEAFF.